A selection of T cell receptor beta chains follows, all from one sample in a study of OX40 agonist ivuxolimab in advanced cancers. TCRdb's table, derived via immunoSEQ multiplex PCR, lists solely in-frame clones and lacks some. The sample gives approximately 82,000 clones, 85% of which show up once; under 3% is in the top ten. The sample in question was CD4+ or CD8+ T cells sorted from blood, obtained in a trial of the OX40 agonist ivuxolimab. The origin of the receptors is an adult with an advanced solid tumor such as melanoma, head and neck, liver or kidney cancer. CDR3s include the opening cysteine and the closing phenylalanine or tryptophan. D genes are given only for firm matches. Size tells how often a clone was seen (once, few, many) or the class of an expanded clone, and some rows leave it out.

cdr3_aa: CASSPTNPKTLGELFF; cdr3_nt: TGTGCCAGCAGCCCCACCAACCCAAAGACTCTCGGGGAGCTGTTTTTT; d_call: .; clone_size: .; v_call: TRBV7-3; j_call: TRBJ2-2
cdr3_aa: CASRLDGYGYTF; cdr3_nt: TGTGCCAGCAGGCTGGACGGGTATGGCTACACCTTC; d_call: .; clone_size: .; v_call: TRBV28; j_call: TRBJ1-2
cdr3_aa: CASRSTGETQYF; cdr3_nt: TGTGCCAGCAGATCGACGGGAGAGACCCAGTACTTC; d_call: .; clone_size: once; v_call: TRBV7-9; j_call: TRBJ2-5
cdr3_aa: CATSRPLGTGRTGELFF; cdr3_nt: TGTGCCACCAGCAGACCTCTGGGGACAGGGCGCACCGGGGAGCTGTTTTTT; d_call: TRBD1; clone_size: once; v_call: TRBV15; j_call: TRBJ2-2
cdr3_aa: CASSETEPTDTQYF; cdr3_nt: TGCGCCAGCAGCGAGACAGAACCGACAGATACGCAGTATTTT; d_call: .; clone_size: few; v_call: TRBV5-1; j_call: TRBJ2-3
cdr3_aa: CASSRGDLPGQPKETQYF; cdr3_nt: TGCGCCAGCAGCCGGGGCGATCTTCCGGGACAGCCTAAAGAGACCCAGTACTTC; d_call: TRBD1; clone_size: .; v_call: TRBV5-1; j_call: TRBJ2-5
cdr3_aa: CASSFGQGRWYTEAFF; cdr3_nt: TGTGCCAGCAGTTTCGGACAGGGGAGGTGGTACACTGAAGCTTTCTTT; d_call: TRBD1; clone_size: once; v_call: TRBV28; j_call: TRBJ1-1
cdr3_aa: CAISVAGSSLGEQYF; cdr3_nt: TGTGCCATCAGTGTAGCGGGTTCCAGCTTGGGCGAGCAGTACTTC; d_call: TRBD2; clone_size: .; v_call: TRBV10-3; j_call: TRBJ2-7
cdr3_aa: CSVGSTNEKLFF; cdr3_nt: TGCAGCGTTGGTTCAACTAATGAAAAACTGTTTTTT; d_call: .; clone_size: .; v_call: TRBV29-1; j_call: TRBJ1-4
cdr3_aa: CASSLALDYEQYF; cdr3_nt: TGTGCCAGCTCCCTCGCACTAGACTACGAGCAGTACTTC; d_call: .; clone_size: .; v_call: TRBV18; j_call: TRBJ2-7
cdr3_aa: CASSSTGGAETQYF; cdr3_nt: TGCGCCAGCAGCTCAACCGGGGGGGCAGAGACCCAGTACTTC; d_call: TRBD2; clone_size: .; v_call: TRBV5-1; j_call: TRBJ2-5
cdr3_aa: CASSRGRLNEKLFF; cdr3_nt: TGTGCCAGCAGCCGGGGGCGTCTTAATGAAAAACTGTTTTTT; d_call: .; clone_size: .; v_call: TRBV7-9; j_call: TRBJ1-4
cdr3_aa: CASSQGVLSSTDTQYF; cdr3_nt: TGCGCCAGCAGCCAAGGCGTCCTGTCTTCTACAGATACGCAGTATTTT; d_call: .; clone_size: .; v_call: TRBV4-1; j_call: TRBJ2-3
cdr3_aa: CAWSVGHSTDTQYF; cdr3_nt: TGTGCCTGGAGTGTAGGACATAGCACAGATACGCAGTATTTT; d_call: .; clone_size: .; v_call: TRBV30; j_call: TRBJ2-3
cdr3_aa: CAWLPGRDSPLHF; cdr3_nt: TGTGCCTGGCTACCCGGCCGTGATTCACCCCTCCACTTT; d_call: .; clone_size: .; v_call: TRBV30; j_call: TRBJ1-6
cdr3_aa: CASSARDRGFGAFF; cdr3_nt: TGTGCCAGCAGTGCCCGGGACAGGGGTTTTGGAGCTTTCTTT; d_call: TRBD1; clone_size: .; v_call: TRBV6-1; j_call: TRBJ1-1
cdr3_aa: CASSRGRGVSNQPQHF; cdr3_nt: TGTGCCAGTAGTCGGGGGCGGGGGGTATCAAATCAGCCCCAGCATTTT; d_call: .; clone_size: .; v_call: TRBV19; j_call: TRBJ1-5
cdr3_aa: CASSPRNSPLHF; cdr3_nt: TGTGCCAGCAGCCCGAGGAATTCACCCCTCCACTTT; d_call: .; clone_size: few; v_call: TRBV7-9; j_call: TRBJ1-6
cdr3_aa: CASSSQGEQYF; cdr3_nt: TGTGCCAGCAGCTCCCAGGGCGAGCAGTACTTC; d_call: .; clone_size: few; v_call: TRBV7-9; j_call: TRBJ2-7
cdr3_aa: CASSDQGGVGYNEQFF; cdr3_nt: TGCGCCAGCAGTGATCAGGGGGGGGTCGGTTACAATGAGCAGTTCTTC; d_call: .; clone_size: .; v_call: TRBV10-1; j_call: TRBJ2-1
cdr3_aa: CASSPGQGSYEQYF; cdr3_nt: TGTGCCAGCTCACCCGGACAGGGCTCCTACGAGCAGTACTTC; d_call: TRBD1; clone_size: .; v_call: TRBV18; j_call: TRBJ2-7
cdr3_aa: CASSGQTSTVYNEQFF; cdr3_nt: TGTGCCAGCAGTGGTCAGACGTCCACTGTCTACAATGAGCAGTTCTTC; d_call: .; clone_size: .; v_call: TRBV2; j_call: TRBJ2-1
cdr3_aa: CASSLGGANTQYF; cdr3_nt: TGTGCCAGCAGCTTAGGCGGGGCAAATACGCAGTATTTT; d_call: .; clone_size: .; v_call: TRBV7-9; j_call: TRBJ2-3
cdr3_aa: CAISESIGRESYGYTF; cdr3_nt: TGTGCCATCAGTGAGTCAATAGGCAGGGAAAGCTATGGCTACACCTTC; d_call: .; clone_size: .; v_call: TRBV10-3; j_call: TRBJ1-2
cdr3_aa: CASSWWGQQASGNTIYF; cdr3_nt: TGCGCCAGCAGCTGGTGGGGGCAGCAAGCTTCTGGAAACACCATATATTTT; d_call: .; clone_size: once; v_call: TRBV5-1; j_call: TRBJ1-3
cdr3_aa: CASSDNLRLKETQYF; cdr3_nt: TGTGCCAGCAGTGACAACCTCCGGTTAAAAGAGACCCAGTACTTC; d_call: .; clone_size: .; v_call: TRBV6-1; j_call: TRBJ2-5
cdr3_aa: CASSLGFSDTIYF; cdr3_nt: TGCGCCAGCAGCCTTGGTTTCTCGGACACCATATATTTT; d_call: .; clone_size: .; v_call: TRBV5-1; j_call: TRBJ1-3
cdr3_aa: CASNRYDEGEQYF; cdr3_nt: TGTGCCAGCAATCGGTACGACGAGGGCGAGCAGTACTTC; d_call: .; clone_size: few; v_call: TRBV7-9; j_call: TRBJ2-7
cdr3_aa: CASSKFASTDTQYF; cdr3_nt: TGTGCCAGTAGTAAGTTCGCAAGCACAGATACGCAGTATTTT; d_call: .; clone_size: .; v_call: TRBV19; j_call: TRBJ2-3
cdr3_aa: CASRPGRDSPLHF; cdr3_nt: TGTGCCAGCAGGCCAGGGAGAGATTCACCCCTCCACTTT; d_call: .; clone_size: few; v_call: TRBV28; j_call: TRBJ1-6
cdr3_aa: CASKTLSTNNEQFF; cdr3_nt: TGTGCCAGCAAAACTCTATCCACAAACAATGAGCAGTTCTTC; d_call: .; clone_size: few; v_call: TRBV4-2; j_call: TRBJ2-1
cdr3_aa: CACPGTSSYEQYF; cdr3_nt: TGTGCCTGCCCCGGGACGTCTTCCTACGAGCAGTACTTC; d_call: .; clone_size: few; v_call: TRBV30; j_call: TRBJ2-7
cdr3_aa: CASRQSGTSGYTF; cdr3_nt: TGTGCCAGCAGGCAGAGCGGGACCTCTGGCTACACCTTC; d_call: .; clone_size: .; v_call: TRBV28; j_call: TRBJ1-2
cdr3_aa: CASSLAGGGARETQYF; cdr3_nt: TGTGCCAGCAGCTTAGCGGGCGGCGGGGCGAGAGAGACCCAGTACTTC; d_call: .; clone_size: few; v_call: TRBV7-9; j_call: TRBJ2-5
cdr3_aa: CASSLRLDSGANVLTF; cdr3_nt: TGTGCCAGCAGCTTGAGACTGGACTCTGGGGCCAACGTCCTGACTTTC; d_call: .; clone_size: few; v_call: TRBV5-4; j_call: TRBJ2-6
cdr3_aa: CASSLLETQYF; cdr3_nt: TGCGCCAGCAGCTTGTTGGAGACCCAGTACTTC; d_call: .; clone_size: .; v_call: TRBV5-1; j_call: TRBJ2-5
cdr3_aa: CASRIDTGGGETQYF; cdr3_nt: TGTGCCAGCAGGATCGATACAGGGGGCGGCGAGACCCAGTACTTC; d_call: TRBD1; clone_size: .; v_call: TRBV6-1; j_call: TRBJ2-5
cdr3_aa: CASRPSPGTGELFF; cdr3_nt: TGTGCCAGTAGACCTTCGCCTGGGACCGGGGAGCTGTTTTTT; d_call: .; clone_size: once; v_call: TRBV19; j_call: TRBJ2-2